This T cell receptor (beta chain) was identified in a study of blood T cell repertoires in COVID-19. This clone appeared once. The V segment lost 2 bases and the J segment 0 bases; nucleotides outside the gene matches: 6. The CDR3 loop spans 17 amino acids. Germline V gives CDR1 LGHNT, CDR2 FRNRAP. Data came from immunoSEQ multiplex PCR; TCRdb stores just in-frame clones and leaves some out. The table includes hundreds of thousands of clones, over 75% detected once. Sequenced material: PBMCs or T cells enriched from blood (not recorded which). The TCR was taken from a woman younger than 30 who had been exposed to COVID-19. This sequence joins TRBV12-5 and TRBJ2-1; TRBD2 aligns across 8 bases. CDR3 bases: TGTGCTAGTGGTTTGCCGACGGGGGGGAGCTCCTACAATGAGCAGTTCTTC. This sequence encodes CASGLPTGGSSYNEQFF.